These 32 T cell receptor beta chains share one sample of origin, sequenced in a study of shared clonotypes between healthy human individuals. The protocol was immunoSEQ multiplex PCR, while the TCRdb copy is restricted to in-frame clones and leaves out a portion. There are roughly 700,000 clones in the sample; roughly 70% occur only once, and approximately 1.7% lies in the top ten. Sequences were obtained from memory CD4+ T cells sorted from blood. Subset noted: CD45RA-negative fraction. The source of these receptors is a woman younger than 45 in good health.

Details on this clone: The sample carries other DNA sequences with the same CDR3. The chain is built from TRBV29-1 and TRBJ2-3, with 7 nucleotides matching TRBD2. Germline V gene lookup returns CDR1 SQVTM and CDR2 ANQGSEA. The CDR3 totals 13 residues. The ends lost 4 bases at V and 4 bases at J; junction bases unmatched: 5. CDR3 sequence reads: CSVVGGSSDTQYF. CDR3 coding DNA: TGCAGCGTTGTTGGCGGGAGTTCAGATACGCAGTATTTT.

The J gene is TRBJ2-7, the V gene TRBV5-1; TRBD1 agrees at 9 bases. CDR3 length: 16 residues. J lost 3 bases, V lost 1 base, and 8 bases had no gene match. Germline assignment: CDR1 SGHRS and CDR2 YFSETQ. The CDR3 is CASSLRSGTGNYEQYF. Here the CDR3 DNA reads TGCGCCAGCAGCTTGCGTTCCGGGACAGGGAACTACGAGCAGTACTTC.

The V call is TRBV9, the J call TRBJ2-7; D is possibly TRBD1 or TRBD2 (7 bases each). Germline V lookup: CDR1 SGDLS, CDR2 YYNGEE. The CDR3 is 14 residues long. V was trimmed by 5 bases and J by 3 bases, leaving 15 bases between them. CDR3: CASSGGGGSYEQYF. The DNA of the CDR3 is TGTGCCAGCAGTGGAGGGGGCGGGAGCTACGAGCAGTACTTC.

The rearrangement uses TRBV29-1 and TRBJ1-1; D remains ambiguous. Germline V gene lookup returns CDR1 SQVTM and CDR2 ANQGSEA. The CDR3 has 13 amino acids. V lost 6 bases and J 7 bases, leaving 18 bases between the germline ends. This CDR3 reads CSVEVEASFEAFF. CDR3 nucleotides: TGCAGCGTAGAGGTGGAAGCCTCTTTTGAAGCTTTCTTT.

The genes are TRBV28 and TRBJ2-7; TRBD1 matches at 9 bases. The CDR3 is 16 amino acids. CDR1 MDHEN and CDR2 SYDVKM come from the germline V gene. V shed 5 bases, J shed 6 bases, and the junction held 14 bases outside the gene matches. The CDR3 DNA reads TGTGCCAGCAGTACCCAAGGACAGGGGAACCTTCTCGAGCAGTACTTC. Translation gives CASSTQGQGNLLEQYF.

The V gene is TRBV2, the J gene TRBJ1-4; D is ambiguous. The CDR3 runs 16 residues. V was pared by 7 bases and J by 0 bases, with 15 bases between. Per the germline V gene, CDR1 is SNHLY and CDR2 is FYNNEI. The CDR3 nucleotides are TGTGCCAGCACCGAGGGTGTAGGCGCAACTAATGAAAAACTGTTTTTT. As protein: CASTEGVGATNEKLFF.

Here the CDR3 reads CASSMPQNYGYTF. CDR3 DNA: TGTGCCAGTAGTATGCCCCAGAACTATGGCTACACCTTC. This chain uses TRBV19 with TRBJ1-2, with D unclear. The germline V and J ends were trimmed by 3 bases and 2 bases, with 7 bases remaining between them. This CDR3 is built from 13 residues. CDR1 LNHDA and CDR2 SQIVND come from the germline V gene (reference sequence).

CDR3 residues: CASSQQLAGHEQYF. The CDR3 DNA reads TGTGCCAGCAGCCAACAGCTAGCGGGCCACGAGCAGTACTTC. The chain joins TRBV7-6 to TRBJ2-7, with 8 nucleotides matching TRBD2. J lost 5 bases, V lost 5 bases, and 8 bases had no gene match. The germline CDR1 and CDR2 sequences are SGHVS and FNYEAQ. The CDR3 runs 14 residues. The whole variable domain, filled in from reference TRBV7-6 and TRBJ2-7, reads GAGVSQSPRYKVTKRGQDVALRCDPISGHVSLYWYRQALGQGPEFLTYFNYEAQQDKSGLPNDRFSAERPEGSISTLTIQRTEQRDSAMYRCASSQQLAGHEQYFGPGTRLTVT.

The chain recombines TRBV6-1 with TRBJ2-1, with 9 nucleotides matching TRBD2. Germline V lookup: CDR1 MNHNS, CDR2 SASEGT. The CDR3 is made up of 15 amino acids. With V trimmed by 8 bases and J by 4 bases, 9 bases remained unmatched. In DNA form, the CDR3 reads TGTGCCAGCGTAGCGGGAGATGCCCTATACAATGAGCAGTTCTTC. As protein: CASVAGDALYNEQFF.

CDR3 residues: CASSLTETTGELFF. The CDR3 DNA sequence: TGTGCCAGCAGCTTAACAGAGACCACCGGGGAGCTGTTTTTT. This chain uses TRBV11-2 with TRBJ2-2, with unresolved D. From germline, CDR1 is SGHAT and CDR2 FQNNGV. The CDR3 contains 14 residues. V gave up 2 bases and J gave up 4 bases, with 8 bases separating them.

As concerns this clone: Other DNA sequences of this sample code for an identical CDR3. V is TRBV5-5 and J is TRBJ1-2; D gene ambiguous. The V gene's germline CDR1 is SGHKS and CDR2 YYEKEE (reference sequence). Trimming cost V 1 base and J 7 bases, with 11 bases left between them. The CDR3 runs to 13 residues. CDR3 protein: CASSLSQGGGYTF. The DNA of the CDR3 is TGTGCCAGCAGCTTGTCGCAAGGCGGTGGCTACACCTTC.

The CDR3 reads CASSSVTNSRYGYTF. The CDR3 coding sequence is TGTGCCAGCAGTTCTGTAACAAACTCGAGATATGGCTACACCTTC. This chain joins TRBV27 and TRBJ1-2; D remains unclear. Deletions cut 4 bases from V and 5 bases from J, with 17 bases between. From germline, CDR1 is MNHEY and CDR2 SMNVEV (reference sequence). This CDR3 region has 15 residues.

The chain uses TRBV6-6 and TRBJ2-4; D might be TRBD1 or TRBD2, each matching 6 bases. Germline CDR1 MNHNY, CDR2 SVGAGI (reference sequence). Trimming cost V 5 bases and J 6 bases, with 14 bases left between them. The CDR3 is 14 amino acids. DNA of the CDR3: TGTGCCAGCAGTGCCGCCGGAGGGGGAAACATTCAGTACTTC. Protein sequence: CASSAAGGGNIQYF.

The V and J genes are TRBV19 and TRBJ1-1; TRBD1 agrees at 7 bases. The CDR3 runs 14 residues. Per the germline V gene, CDR1 is LNHDA and CDR2 is SQIVND (reference sequence). The V gene end was trimmed by 3 bases and the J gene end by 1 base; junction bases not matched to a gene: 2. The CDR3 coding sequence is TGTGCCAGTAGTATCCGGGACAGGAACACTGAAGCTTTCTTT. Translating gives CASSIRDRNTEAFF.

The V and J genes are TRBV19 and TRBJ2-1; 10 bases align to TRBD2. Germline V CDR1 and CDR2: LNHDA, SQIVND (reference sequence). The CDR3 runs 15 residues. V lost 3 bases, J lost 9 bases, and 8 bases stayed unmatched. Here the CDR3 DNA reads TGTGCCAGTAGTATTTCTAGCGGGAGCGAAGGTGAGCAGTTCTTC. It specifies CASSISSGSEGEQFF.

The CDR3 DNA reads as TGCAGCGCAAAGCTCACACCGTACGAGCAGTACTTC. Translating it yields CSAKLTPYEQYF. This chain links TRBV29-1 with TRBJ2-5; no clear D. The assigned J gene may be wrong: the sequence end matches TRBJ2-7 better. CDR1 and CDR2 from the germline V gene are SQVTM and ANQGSEA. This CDR3 region has 12 residues.

This clone came up a few times. The chain employs TRBV11-2 and TRBJ2-5; a possible D gene is TRBD2 (5 bases). CDR3 length: 15 amino acids. V was clipped by 3 bases and J by 2 bases, with 13 bases between them. Germline loops: CDR1 SGHAT, CDR2 FQNNGV. CDR3 loop: CASSFPRDLQETQYF. CDR3 nucleotide sequence: TGTGCCAGCAGCTTCCCCCGGGATCTGCAAGAGACCCAGTACTTC. Together with reference TRBV11-2 and TRBJ2-5, the CDR3 gives the full variable domain: EAGVAQSPRYKIIEKRQSVAFWCNPISGHATLYWYQQILGQGPKLLIQFQNNGVVDDSQLPKDRFSAERLKGVDSTLKIQPAKLEDSAVYLCASSFPRDLQETQYFGPGTRLLVL.

This chain joins TRBV21-1 and TRBJ2-1; the DNA was not used to check the table's D call, TRBD2. TRBV21-1 is a pseudogene. The CDR3 totals 20 residues. Here the CDR3 reads CASSKTRLSGRARSYNEQFF. CDR3 nucleotides: TGTGCCAGCAGCAAAACCAGACTTAGCGGGAGGGCCAGGTCCTACAATGAGCAGTTCTTC.

This clone turned up a few times. This rearrangement joins TRBV7-2 to TRBJ2-3, with D perhaps TRBD2 (5 bases). The germline V gene has CDR1 SGHTA and CDR2 FQGNSA. The length of the CDR3 is 15 residues. With 5 bases removed from V and 2 bases from J, the gap between germline ends came to 14 bases. In DNA, the CDR3 is TGTGCCAGCAGCCAAAGAGCGGACCTCACAGATACGCAGTATTTT. This translates into CASSQRADLTDTQYF.

This clone was picked up many times. This chain links TRBV5-4 with TRBJ2-3, with 7 bases identical to TRBD2. The germline V gene has CDR1 SGHNT and CDR2 YYREEE (reference sequence). This CDR3 comprises 15 residues. V gave up 0 bases and J gave up 0 bases; unmatched junction bases: 1. CDR3 protein: CASSLGGRSTDTQYF. CDR3 DNA sequence: TGTGCCAGCAGCTTGGGCGGGAGAAGCACAGATACGCAGTATTTT.

The chain links TRBV29-1 to TRBJ2-5, with a weak D call TRBD1 (5 bases). There are 12 residues in the CDR3. Trimming took 1 base from V and 2 from J, leaving 5 bases between them. CDR1 is SQVTM, CDR2 ANQGSEA, per germline. The DNA of the CDR3 is TGCAGCGTTGAAGGACAGCAAGAGACCCAGTACTTC. This sequence encodes CSVEGQQETQYF.

The rearrangement joins TRBV5-1 to TRBJ2-7; D perhaps matches TRBD1 (5 bases). The germline V gene encodes CDR1 SGHRS and CDR2 YFSETQ. The CDR3 spans 13 residues. Between the trimmed V and J ends, which lost 2 bases and 4 bases, there was a span of 10 bases. The chain's CDR3 is CASSFGHSYEQYF. The CDR3 DNA follows: TGCGCCAGCAGCTTTGGACACTCTTACGAGCAGTACTTC.

This chain connects TRBV7-2 to TRBJ1-5; no clear D gene. The V gene's germline CDR1 is SGHTA and CDR2 FQGNSA. V gave up 1 base and J gave up 2 bases, with 6 bases separating them. This CDR3 comprises 14 residues. CDR3 protein: CASSLGGGNQPQHF. The CDR3 DNA reads as TGTGCCAGCAGCTTAGGCGGAGGCAATCAGCCCCAGCATTTT.

The gene calls are TRBV28 and TRBJ2-7; D gene ambiguous. CDR3 length: 12 amino acids. Trimming shortened V by 6 bases and J by 7 bases, and 13 bases separated the two germline ends. The germline V gene has CDR1 MDHEN and CDR2 SYDVKM. CDR3: CASSPQGREQYF. In nucleotides, the CDR3 is TGTGCCAGCAGCCCACAAGGACGGGAGCAGTACTTC. Based on the CDR3 plus reference TRBV28 and TRBJ2-7, the full variable domain is DVKVTQSSRYLVKRTGEKVFLECVQDMDHENMFWYRQDPGLGLRLIYFSYDVKMKEKGDIPEGYSVSREKKERFSLILESASTNQTSMYLCASSPQGREQYFGPGTRLTVT.

This rearrangement joins TRBV7-2 to TRBJ2-1; TRBD2 agrees at 9 bases. Germline V CDR1 and CDR2: SGHTA, FQGNSA. The CDR3 is 16 amino acids. V trimming: 5 bases; J trimming: 3 bases; junction bases outside the gene matches: 8. CDR3 residues: CASSPLASGNYNEQFF. CDR3 coding DNA: TGTGCCAGCAGCCCCCTGGCTAGCGGGAACTACAATGAGCAGTTCTTC.

The chain is built from TRBV28 and TRBJ1-5, with unresolved D. Deletions cut 6 bases from V and 10 bases from J, with 13 bases between. CDR3 length: 12 residues. CDR1 and CDR2 from the germline V gene are MDHEN and SYDVKM. Here the CDR3 DNA reads TGTGCCAGCAGGACCATCCGGGATCCCCAGCATTTT. This translates into CASRTIRDPQHF. The variable domain in full, with the rest retrieved from reference TRBV28 and TRBJ1-5, is DVKVTQSSRYLVKRTGEKVFLECVQDMDHENMFWYRQDPGLGLRLIYFSYDVKMKEKGDIPEGYSVSREKKERFSLILESASTNQTSMYLCASRTIRDPQHFGDGTRLSIL.

The V call is TRBV30, the J call TRBJ2-5; TRBD2 aligns across 11 bases. J was trimmed by 4 bases and V by 4 bases; bases with no gene match: 5. The CDR3 spans 14 residues. Per germline, CDR1 GTSNPN and CDR2 SVGIG (reference sequence). CDR3 nucleotide sequence: TGTGCCTGGACTAGCGGGAGGATGGTAGAGACCCAGTACTTC. Its translation is CAWTSGRMVETQYF.

The J gene is TRBJ2-3, the V gene TRBV9; 15 bases are shared with TRBD2. CDR3 size: 16 residues. V shed 4 bases, J shed 6 bases, and the junction held 6 bases outside the gene matches. Germline V gene data show CDR1 as SGDLS and CDR2 as YYNGEE. The CDR3 nucleotides are TGTGCCAGCAGCCCCCAAGGGACTAGCGGGAGGGATACGCAGTATTTT. Amino acid sequence: CASSPQGTSGRDTQYF.

The V and J genes are TRBV5-1 and TRBJ2-2; 7 bases match TRBD1. This CDR3 is 17 amino acids long. Trimming cost V 5 bases and J 3 bases; bases outside gene matches: 13. Looked up from germline, CDR1 is SGHRS and CDR2 is YFSETQ. The CDR3 sequence: CASRTGPIGVDTGELFF. The CDR3 DNA follows: TGCGCCAGCAGGACAGGGCCCATCGGGGTCGACACCGGGGAGCTGTTTTTT. Complete variable domain (other parts from reference TRBV5-1 and TRBJ2-2): KAGVTQTPRYLIKTRGQQVTLSCSPISGHRSVSWYQQTPGQGLQFLFEYFSETQRNKGNFPGRFSGRQFSNSRSEMNVSTLELGDSALYLCASRTGPIGVDTGELFFGEGSRLTVL.

Details on this clone: Other DNA sequences in this sample translate to the same CDR3. This rearrangement joins TRBV5-6 to TRBJ1-2, with no clear D. Per the germline V gene, CDR1 is SGHDT and CDR2 is YYEEEE. V was shortened by 1 base and J by 1 base, with 8 bases between the two germline ends. The CDR3 has 14 residues. CDR3 residues: CASSLSSLNYGYTF. The CDR3 bases are TGTGCCAGCAGCTTGTCGTCTCTTAACTATGGCTACACCTTC.

CDR3 sequence: CASSLVSNEQFF. DNA for the CDR3: TGTGCCAGCAGCTTAGTTAGCAATGAGCAGTTCTTC. The chain carries TRBV7-9 and TRBJ2-1, with no clear D. The V and J ends lost 1 base and 6 bases respectively, with 4 bases between them. Per germline, CDR1 SEHNR and CDR2 FQNEAQ (reference sequence). The CDR3 is 12 residues long.

The chain employs TRBV27 and TRBJ2-7; D uncertain. CDR1 and CDR2 (germline): MNHEY, SMNVEV (reference sequence). This CDR3 has 12 amino acids. Here the CDR3 DNA reads TGTGTCGTGCGAGGTCAACTAAACGAGCAGTACTTC. It is translated as CVVRGQLNEQYF.